Each of the 5 T cell receptor beta chains below was sequenced from the same sample in a study of blood T cell repertoires in COVID-19. Data came from immunoSEQ multiplex PCR; TCRdb stores just in-frame clones and leaves some out. The data hold over 300,000 clones, with over 75% observed a single time. The sample taken for sequencing was PBMCs or T cells enriched from blood (not recorded which). These receptors came from a woman between 18 and 29 years old who had recovered from COVID-19.

The chain couples TRBV28 to TRBJ1-6, with D unresolved. CDR1 is MDHEN and CDR2 is SYDVKM in the germline V gene. Trimming took off 6 bases at V and 6 bases at J, with 15 bases between the two ends. CDR3 size: 15 residues. CDR3 in DNA: TGTGCCAGCAGCCCACGAAGCGTTGGTAATTCACCCCTCCACTTT. Protein: CASSPRSVGNSPLHF.

The V gene is TRBV4-1, the J gene TRBJ2-3; TRBD2 matches at 13 bases. The V gene's germline CDR1 is MGHRA and CDR2 YSYEKL. Losses at the gene ends were 2 bases for V and 3 bases for J; bases not matched to a gene: 11. The CDR3 totals 19 residues. The CDR3 spells CASSQPGTSGVLGTDTQYF. Here the CDR3 DNA reads TGCGCCAGCAGCCAACCGGGGACTAGCGGGGTCTTAGGAACAGATACGCAGTATTTT.

J is TRBJ2-7 and V is TRBV6-5; 9 bases fit TRBD2. Germline lookup yields CDR1 MNHEY and CDR2 SVGAGI. The CDR3 sequence is 13 residues long. V gave up 6 bases and J gave up 4 bases; unmatched junction bases: 4. The CDR3 nucleotides are TGTGCCAGCAGACTAGCGGGCCAATACGAGCAGTACTTC. It is translated as CASRLAGQYEQYF.

The chain carries TRBV25-1 and TRBJ1-2; tentative D call: TRBD1 (5 bases). The germline CDR1 and CDR2 sequences are MGHDK and SYGVNS. Trimming cost V 4 bases and J 4 bases, with 10 bases left between them. The CDR3 spans 13 residues. CDR3 residues: CASSVSRAYGYTF. The CDR3 region has the DNA TGTGCCAGCAGTGTGAGCAGGGCCTATGGCTACACCTTC.

The chain carries TRBV29-1 and TRBJ1-4, with TRBD1 matching 7 bases. The CDR3 is made up of 14 amino acids. Losses at the gene ends were 7 bases for V and 6 bases for J; bases not matched to a gene: 11. Germline V gives CDR1 SQVTM, CDR2 ANQGSEA. DNA for the CDR3: TGCAGCGCCTATTTGCGAGACAGGGATGAAAAACTGTTTTTT. Amino acids: CSAYLRDRDEKLFF.